This T cell receptor (beta chain) emerged from a study of T cells after yellow fever vaccination (dated by TCRdb to between 2018 and 2020). Background for the entire study: The SMART-Seq v4 Ultra Low Input RNA kit was used to prepare libraries from fractions with low cell numbers. To follow T-cell clones before and after primary and booster YFV17D yellow fever vaccination, bulk TCR alpha and beta repertoires were sequenced over time. Two healthy male donors made up the cohort, one aged 18 to 29 years and the other aged 30 to 39 years. Bulk PBMC replicates and cell subsets were isolated from blood drawn at multiple timepoints before and after both primary and secondary immunization. Overall study results and their limits: A small share of clonotypes was detected in both CD4 and CD8 compartments, with the overlap likely arising from convergent recombination. The secondary T-cell response was found to be weaker but faster than the primary response, with a peak reached on day 5 rather than on day 15. Most clones expanded after primary vaccination were re-detected after the booster (around 96% of CD4 and approximately 89% of CD8), suggesting broad memory maintenance. Computational filtering was required because FACS-sorted repertoires could contain abundant contaminating clonotypes from the bulk population. Because only a couple of donors were included in the study, the extent to which the findings can be generalized is limited.

What the treatment or condition label conveys for this sample: live attenuated yellow fever vaccine strain. At each blood-draw timepoint, two biological replicates of bulk PBMCs were collected. A standard Ficoll-Paque protocol was used to isolate PBMCs from peripheral blood. RNA was extracted with TriZol from bulk PBMCs, CD4 and CD8 fractions, and dextramer-positive and dextramer-negative fractions. TCR cDNA was made using 5'RACE template switching, a step that added a universal primer site and unique molecular identifiers. Priming for cDNA synthesis came from both the TCR alpha and TCR beta constant segments. Libraries were amplified in two PCR steps, with sample barcodes and sequencing adapters added in the second step. Sequencing of libraries was performed on Illumina HiSeq 2500 (2x100 bp) or NovaSeq (2x150 bp). Under the source paper's analysis protocol: MIGEC handled demultiplexing of reads and collapsing into UMI consensus sequences, while MiXCR performed V(D)J alignment. Clonotypes responding to the vaccine were identified with edgeR on replicate PBMC samples, with the criteria of FDR below 0.01 and a log2 fold change above 5 up to day 15. Each bulk clonotype was labeled CD4 or CD8 based on which sequenced repertoire, CD4 or CD8, contained the clonotype at higher abundance. TCRdb ran its own pipeline on the public reads, namely fastp trimming at Q25 and MiXCR clone calling, and kept in-frame beta chains. Here each entry gathers all rows of one CDR3 protein and keeps the most common genes and DNA. The V and J calls shown here were made by TCRdb, not taken from the authors' results. The sample data list 400,000 or so distinct CDR3 sequences, and 11% of these were observed just once. The ten largest clones represent roughly a sixth of the sample.

Measured from the cysteine to the phenylalanine, the CDR3 is 16 residues long. Only CDR3 DNA remains: 48 bases, in frame from the first base. V and J lose 2 bases and 4 bases, and a span of 15 bases separates them. As regards this clonotype: The target of this receptor is not known. The record has no base qualities; no much larger clone is one base away.

This sequence was found in a man aged 18 to 35 who received the YFV17D yellow fever vaccine. This sequence uses TRBV12-3 or TRBV12-4 and TRBJ1-5; the D gene is possibly TRBD1, with 5 bases matching. The sample consisted of PBMCs, taken on the day of the first yellow fever vaccination. The DNA sequence is TGTGCCAGCAGTTTACTGAGGTGGGGGGAAAATCAGCCCCAGCATTTT. It is translated as CASSLLRWGENQPQHF.